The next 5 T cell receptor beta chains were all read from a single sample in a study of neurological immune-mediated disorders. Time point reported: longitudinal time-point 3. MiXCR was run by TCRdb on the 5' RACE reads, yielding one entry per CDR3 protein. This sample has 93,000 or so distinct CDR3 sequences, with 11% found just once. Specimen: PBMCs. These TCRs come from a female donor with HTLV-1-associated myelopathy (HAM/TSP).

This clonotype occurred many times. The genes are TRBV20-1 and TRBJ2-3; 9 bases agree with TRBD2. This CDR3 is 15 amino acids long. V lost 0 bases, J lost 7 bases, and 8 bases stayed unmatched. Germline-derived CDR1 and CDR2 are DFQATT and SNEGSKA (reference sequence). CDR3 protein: CSARDARGGEHTQYF. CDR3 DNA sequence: TGCAGTGCTAGAGATGCGCGCGGGGGGGAACATACGCAGTATTTT.

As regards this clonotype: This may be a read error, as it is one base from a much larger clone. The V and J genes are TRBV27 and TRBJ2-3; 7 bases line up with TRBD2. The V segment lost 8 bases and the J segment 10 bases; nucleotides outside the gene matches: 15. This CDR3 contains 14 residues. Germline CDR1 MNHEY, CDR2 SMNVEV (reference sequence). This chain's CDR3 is CASSRGGAGMAQYF. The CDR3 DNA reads TGTGCCAGCTCGCGCGGGGGAGCCGGGATGGCGCAGTATTTT.

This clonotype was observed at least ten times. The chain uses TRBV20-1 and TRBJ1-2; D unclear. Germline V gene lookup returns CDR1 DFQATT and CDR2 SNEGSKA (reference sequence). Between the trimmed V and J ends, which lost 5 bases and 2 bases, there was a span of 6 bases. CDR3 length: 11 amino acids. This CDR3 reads CSAWQNYGYTF. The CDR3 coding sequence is TGCAGTGCTTGGCAGAACTATGGCTACACCTTC.

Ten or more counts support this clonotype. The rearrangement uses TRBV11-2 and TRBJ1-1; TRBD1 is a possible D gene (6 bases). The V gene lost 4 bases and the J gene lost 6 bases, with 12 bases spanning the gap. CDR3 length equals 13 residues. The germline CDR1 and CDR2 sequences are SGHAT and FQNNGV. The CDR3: CASSYGGSAEAFF. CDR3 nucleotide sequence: TGTGCCAGCAGCTACGGGGGCAGCGCTGAAGCTTTCTTT.

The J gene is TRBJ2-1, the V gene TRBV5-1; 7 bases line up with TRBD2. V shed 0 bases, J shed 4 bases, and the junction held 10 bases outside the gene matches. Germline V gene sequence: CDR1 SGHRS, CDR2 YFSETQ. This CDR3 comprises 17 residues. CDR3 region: CASSLAVWAGVYNEQFF. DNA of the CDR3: TGCGCCAGCAGCTTGGCTGTTTGGGCGGGGGTTTACAATGAGCAGTTCTTC.